There are many counts of the clone carrying this TCR beta chain. Its antigen is not known. This specimen comes from a study of CD8 T cells in ankylosing spondylitis. Study-wide findings and caveats: Earlier work had already found some motif variants in reactive arthritis synovial fluid and blood.

CDR3 length: 11 amino acids. Trimming shortened V by 9 bases and J by 6 bases, and 10 bases separated the two germline ends. Germline CDR1 and CDR2: LNHNV and YYDKDF (reference sequence). From the 5' RACE reads, TCRdb called clonotypes with MiXCR, one entry per CDR3 protein. The repertoire holds a few hundred thousand distinct CDR3 sequences, with roughly 11% as singletons. Sequencing was performed on blood, either unsorted or a sorted T cell fraction (not recorded which). The receptor was isolated from a female donor with ankylosing spondylitis or in good health (not recorded which). The chain combines TRBV15 with TRBJ2-3; no definite D call. The CDR3 reads CATRRVDTQYF. CDR3 nucleotides: TGTGCCACTAGAAGGGTGGATACGCAGTATTTT.